This T cell receptor beta chain was identified in a study of CD8+ T cells in alopecia areata. Whole-study context: Treatment of the treated patients consisted of oral tofacitinib, 5 to 10 mg twice daily.

Extraction of RNA preceded its reverse transcription into cDNA, which served as the sequencing template. The assay was immunoSEQ multiplex PCR, and TCRdb's table has in-frame clones only and misses some. The repertoire has 190,000 or so clones, roughly 62% of them found once; the top ten carry 10% to 15%. V lost 1 base to trimming and J lost 6 bases, with 10 bases between them. The CDR3 has 13 residues. Germline values: CDR1 SNHLY, CDR2 FYNNEI. There are a few counts of this clone. The treatment is: oral pan-JAK inhibitor, 5-10 mg twice daily. Material: CD8+ T cells sorted from blood, obtained at week 24, from a patient treated with tofacitinib. The J gene is TRBJ2-7, the V gene TRBV2; D unclear. The TCR originated in a human donor with alopecia areata. The CDR3 coding sequence is TGTGCCAGCAGTGAAGGCCCGGGTAGCGAGCAGTACTTC. Encoded protein: CASSEGPGSEQYF. The variable domain in full, completed from reference TRBV2 and TRBJ2-7, reads EPEVTQTPSHQVTQMGQEVILRCVPISNHLYFYWYRQILGQKVEFLVSFYNNEISEKSEIFDDQFSVERPDGSNFTLKIRSTKLEDSAMYFCASSEGPGSEQYFGPGTRLTVT.